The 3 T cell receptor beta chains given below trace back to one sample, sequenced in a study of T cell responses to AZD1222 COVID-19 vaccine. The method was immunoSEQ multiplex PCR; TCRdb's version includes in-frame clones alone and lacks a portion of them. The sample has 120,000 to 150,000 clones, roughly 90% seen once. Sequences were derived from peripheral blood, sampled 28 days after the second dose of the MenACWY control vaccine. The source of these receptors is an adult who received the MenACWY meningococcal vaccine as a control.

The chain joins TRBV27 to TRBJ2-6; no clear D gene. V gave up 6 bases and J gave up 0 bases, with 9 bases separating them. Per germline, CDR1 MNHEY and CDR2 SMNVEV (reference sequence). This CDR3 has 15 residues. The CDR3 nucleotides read TGTGCCAGCAGATACAGCGTCTCTGGGGCCAACGTCCTGACTTTC. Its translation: CASRYSVSGANVLTF.

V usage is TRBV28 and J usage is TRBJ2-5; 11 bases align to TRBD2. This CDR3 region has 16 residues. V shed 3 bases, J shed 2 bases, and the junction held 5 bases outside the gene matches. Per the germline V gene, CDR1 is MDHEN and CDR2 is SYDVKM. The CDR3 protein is CASSFLTSGGQETQYF. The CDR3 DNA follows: TGTGCCAGCAGTTTCTTAACTAGCGGGGGACAAGAGACCCAGTACTTC.

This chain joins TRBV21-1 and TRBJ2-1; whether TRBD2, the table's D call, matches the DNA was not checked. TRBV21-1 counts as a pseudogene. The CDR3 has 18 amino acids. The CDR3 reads CASSKVLRLPSSYNEQFF. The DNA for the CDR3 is TGTGCCAGCAGCAAAGTTCTTCGACTTCCAAGCTCCTACAATGAGCAGTTCTTC.